This T cell receptor beta chain came from a study of T cell responses to AZD1222 COVID-19 vaccine. General study results and limits: A reported finding is that nearly half of spike-specific TCRs target unmutated variant regions. Baseline seropositives among AZD1222 recipients totaled only 5 to 7. Repertoires in all cases were sampled only once the peak T cell response had passed. Spike-specific TCRs gained breadth and depth after people received two AZD1222 doses.

The method was immunoSEQ multiplex PCR; TCRdb's version includes in-frame clones alone and lacks a portion of them. This sample yields about 120,000 clones, of which roughly 87% are seen a single time; 2.5% to 3% belongs to the top ten. The CDR3 has 15 amino acids. Comments on this clone: Its antigen is undetermined.

The chain links TRBV7-5 to TRBJ1-2. TRBV7-5 corresponds to a pseudogene. Here the sequenced sample was peripheral blood, taken 28 days after the second AZD1222 dose. The source is an adult who received the AZD1222 COVID-19 vaccine. The CDR3 DNA sequence: TGTGTCAGAAGCTTAGGTATGACCTCCAAAGGGGGCTACACCTTC. It codes for CVRSLGMTSKGGYTF.